Listed below are T cell receptor beta chains from one sample, sequenced in a study of blood T cell repertoires in COVID-19. The protocol was immunoSEQ multiplex PCR, while the TCRdb copy is restricted to in-frame clones and leaves out a portion. The data contain over 60,000 clones, nearly 90% of them singletons. Sequenced: peripheral blood. Every receptor here comes from an elderly man with acute or convalescent COVID-19. Each CDR3 is given with its conserved first and last residue. A D gene is named only where the DNA matches it firmly. Clone size is stated in some rows and not others, as once, few, many or a class when expanded.

abundance,v_gene,j_gene,d_gene,len,CDR3aa,CDR3nt
NA,TRBV30,TRBJ1-1,NA,14,CAWSVNRGSAEAFF,TGTGCCTGGAGTGTAAATCGGGGAAGTGCTGAAGCTTTCTTT
few,TRBV2,TRBJ1-1,NA,13,CASGGYLNTEAFF,TGTGCCAGCGGGGGCTACTTGAACACTGAAGCTTTCTTT
few,TRBV10-3,TRBJ2-5,TRBD1,13,CAISQQGAETQYF,TGTGCCATCAGTCAACAGGGGGCGGAGACCCAGTACTTC
once,TRBV19,TRBJ2-5,NA,11,CASSDRGTQYF,TGTGCCAGTAGTGACCGGGGGACCCAGTACTTC
NA,TRBV3-1/TRBV3-2,TRBJ2-2,TRBD1,15,CASSQGQGVTGELFF,TGTGCCAGCAGCCAAGGACAGGGGGTAACCGGGGAGCTGTTTTTT
NA,TRBV6-5,TRBJ1-2,TRBD1,13,CASSYSTGTGGTF,TGTGCCAGCAGTTACTCGACGGGGACAGGAGGGACCTTC
NA,TRBV5-6,TRBJ2-2,NA,13,CASSFGGAGELFF,TGTGCCAGCAGCTTCGGTGGAGCCGGGGAGCTGTTTTTT
NA,TRBV12-5,TRBJ1-2,NA,12,CASGLNRDGYTF,TGTGCTAGTGGTTTGAACAGGGACGGCTACACCTTC
NA,TRBV19,TRBJ2-3,NA,14,CASRGRQAGDTQYF,TGTGCCAGTAGGGGCCGCCAGGCGGGGGATACGCAGTATTTT
NA,TRBV7-9,TRBJ1-2,NA,13,CASSLGQNYGYTF,TGTGCCAGCAGCTTAGGACAGAATTATGGCTACACCTTC
NA,TRBV28,TRBJ2-1,TRBD1,15,CASSPADRVYNEQFF,TGTGCCAGCAGTCCTGCGGACAGGGTATACAATGAGCAGTTCTTC
once,TRBV12-3/TRBV12-4,TRBJ1-5,NA,13,CASSLSSGSPQHF,TGTGCCAGCAGTTTGAGCTCGGGGAGCCCCCAGCATTTT
NA,TRBV5-1,TRBJ1-2,TRBD1,14,CASSPAQGADGYTF,TGCGCCAGCAGCCCGGCTCAGGGGGCCGATGGCTACACCTTC
NA,TRBV6-5,TRBJ2-3,TRBD2,14,CASTRGLVTDTQYF,TGTGCCAGCACAAGGGGACTAGTAACAGATACGCAGTATTTT
NA,TRBV12-3/TRBV12-4,TRBJ1-1,NA,13,CASSPGTPTGAFF,TGTGCCAGCAGTCCCGGGACTCCGACGGGGGCTTTCTTT
NA,TRBV2,TRBJ1-1,NA,13,CASSPGENTEAFF,TGTGCCAGCAGCCCGGGAGAGAACACTGAAGCTTTCTTT
NA,TRBV18,TRBJ2-1,TRBD2,15,CASSPRNGGEEEQFF,TGTGCCAGCTCACCACGGAACGGGGGGGAGGAAGAGCAGTTCTTC